Given below is one T cell receptor beta chain in context. Germline V gene data show CDR1 as LNHDA and CDR2 as SQIVND (reference sequence). The CDR3 sequence is 12 residues long. Between the trimmed V and J ends, which lost 3 bases and 9 bases, there was a span of 6 bases. The data derive from a study of OX40 agonist ivuxolimab in advanced cancers. Study background: Ivuxolimab, an agonist antibody against OX40 (CD134), was given to patients.

The method was immunoSEQ multiplex PCR; TCRdb's version includes in-frame clones alone and lacks a portion of them. Counted here are some 11,000 clones, about two thirds occurring once; the ten biggest clones make up roughly 35%. This clonotype was sampled from an adult with an advanced solid tumor such as melanoma, head and neck, liver or kidney cancer. The sequences come from CD4+ or CD8+ T cells sorted from blood, collected in a trial of the OX40 agonist ivuxolimab. The chain carries TRBV19 and TRBJ1-6; D remains unclear. The CDR3 sequence: CASSITSSPLHF. The DNA of the CDR3 is TGTGCCAGTAGTATTACAAGTTCACCCCTCCACTTT.